These T cell receptor beta chains were read from a single sample in a study of T cells in Graves' hyperthyroidism and ophthalmopathy. TCRdb re-derived calls from the multiplex PCR reads in MiXCR, one entry per CDR3 protein. This table has about 510,000 distinct CDR3 sequences, 12% to 15% appearing once. Sequencing used blood. These receptors originate from a woman aged 40 to 50 with Graves' hyperthyroidism. The CDR3 runs from the conserved cysteine through the conserved F or W. A D gene is named only where the DNA matches it firmly. Only part of the rows carry a size: once, few, many, or a class if the clone is expanded.

d_gene | abundance | j_gene | v_gene | CDR3nt | CDR3aa
TRBD1 | . | TRBJ2-7 | TRBV6-2/TRBV6-3 | TGTGCCAGCAGTTACTCGACAGGGGGCATTTACGAGCAGTACTTC | CASSYSTGGIYEQYF
TRBD1 | many | TRBJ1-1 | TRBV28 | TGTGCCAGCAGTGCCGCCGGGACAGGGAGGTTAGGGGACACTGAAGCTTTCTTT | CASSAAGTGRLGDTEAFF
TRBD2 | few | TRBJ2-3 | TRBV30 | TGTGCCTGGATCGGCGGGGGGAAGAATCCGTATTTT | CAWIGGGKNPYF
. | many | TRBJ2-1 | TRBV6-1 | TGTGCCAGCAGTGACAGCAGGAGCTCCTACAATGAGCAGTTCTTC | CASSDSRSSYNEQFF
. | . | TRBJ2-6 | TRBV7-9 | TGTGCCAGCAGCTTAGGGGGGACTCCCCCCGAGCACGTCCTGACTTTC | CASSLGGTPPEHVLTF
. | many | TRBJ2-1 | TRBV4-1 | TGCGCCAGCAGCCAAGATGGGGTTCAGTTACCTTACAATGAGCAGTTCTTC | CASSQDGVQLPYNEQFF
TRBD2 | . | TRBJ2-1 | TRBV27 | TGTGCCAGCAGCCACGGACTAGCGGGAGGGCCCTATGAGCAGTTCTTC | CASSHGLAGGPYEQFF
. | . | TRBJ1-3 | TRBV28 | TGTGCCAGCAGTTTCCAGGGGAGCTCTGGAAACGCCATATATTTT | CASSFQGSSGNAIYF
. | few | TRBJ1-3 | TRBV12-3/TRBV12-4 | TGTGCCAGCAGACTAAGGGGGACCCGAAGCTCTGGAAACACCATATATTTT | CASRLRGTRSSGNTIYF
. | . | TRBJ2-7 | TRBV18 | TGTGCCAGCTCATCCGGGACCAAAACCTACGAGCAGTACTTC | CASSSGTKTYEQYF
TRBD1 | . | TRBJ1-2 | TRBV14 | TGTGCCAGCAGCCAAAAATTGACCGGACAGGGAGATTCCGATGGCTACACCTTC | CASSQKLTGQGDSDGYTF
TRBD1 | many | TRBJ2-1 | TRBV11-2 | TGTGCCAGCAGCACTCAACAGGGGGGAGACTTTGGTGAGCAGTTCTTC | CASSTQQGGDFGEQFF
. | many | TRBJ2-7 | TRBV5-1 | TGCGCCAGCAGGGCGGGTGGCAGTCTCGAGCAGTACTTC | CASRAGGSLEQYF
. | . | TRBJ2-6 | TRBV19 | TGTGCCAGTCGCCCATTCCTTGGGGGCGGGACTGGGGCCAACGTCCTGACTTTC | CASRPFLGGGTGANVLTF
. | . | TRBJ1-2 | TRBV5-1 | TGCGCCAGCAGCTCCGGGACAAGGAACTATTGCTACACCTTC | CASSSGTRNYCYTF
. | many | TRBJ2-7 | TRBV24-1 | TGTGCCACCAGTGAAGGGGGGGCCTACGAGCAGTACTTC | CATSEGGAYEQYF
. | many | TRBJ2-1 | TRBV20-1 | TGCAGTGCTAGAGATTCAAAGGGACAATACAATGAGCAGTTCTTC | CSARDSKGQYNEQFF
. | . | TRBJ2-1 | TRBV4-1 | TGCGCCAGCAGCCAAGAACAGGACGACTACAATGAGCAGCTCTTC | CASSQEQDDYNEQLF
TRBD2 | many | TRBJ2-3 | TRBV3-1 | TGTGCCAGCAGCAGACCGAGCGGGAGGGCCGTGGATACGCAGTATTTT | CASSRPSGRAVDTQYF
TRBD2 | many | TRBJ2-5 | TRBV4-1 | TGCGCCAGCAGCCACTTTCCGGGAGGGGAGACCCAGTACTTC | CASSHFPGGETQYF
. | . | TRBJ2-3 | TRBV28 | TGTGCCAGCAGTGCCAGCAGCTTAAACGCAATTAGCACAGATACGCAGTATTTT | CASSASSLNAISTDTQYF
. | many | TRBJ1-5 | TRBV6-1 | TGTGCCAGCAGACCCACGGGGGCCAGCAATCAGCCCCAGCATTTT | CASRPTGASNQPQHF
. | many | TRBJ2-6 | TRBV5-1 | TGCGCCAGCAGCGCGCCTGGGGCCAACGTCCTGACTTTC | CASSAPGANVLTF
TRBD1 | . | TRBJ1-1 | TRBV4-1 | TGCGCCAGCAGCCCTGACAGGGGGCATGGTTTCTTT | CASSPDRGHGFF
TRBD1 | few | TRBJ1-4 | TRBV4-2 | TGTGCCAGCAGCCAAACCGGGACAGGATTACTGTTTTTT | CASSQTGTGLLFF
. | few | TRBJ1-1 | TRBV5-1 | TGCGCCAGCAGCTTGGGCAGTTCCATGAACACTGAAGCTTTCTTT | CASSLGSSMNTEAFF
TRBD1 | . | TRBJ1-2 | TRBV3-1 | TGTGCCAGCAGCCCGGGGGGACAGGTGAACTATGGCTACACCTTC | CASSPGGQVNYGYTF
TRBD1 | many | TRBJ1-2 | TRBV30 | TGTGCCTGGGGCGGGACAGGGGTTGGCTACACCTTC | CAWGGTGVGYTF
. | many | TRBJ2-5 | TRBV20-1 | TGCAGTGCTAGACCTTACCGGGACTCCCAAGAGACCCAGTACTTC | CSARPYRDSQETQYF
TRBD1 | many | TRBJ2-1 | TRBV20-1 | TGCAGTGCTAGAGGGGACAGGGGGCGTTATGAGCAGTTCTTC | CSARGDRGRYEQFF
TRBD1 | many | TRBJ2-7 | TRBV20-1 | TGCAGTGCTAGAGATCCAGGACAGGGAACCTACGAGCAGTACTTC | CSARDPGQGTYEQYF
TRBD1 | many | TRBJ1-5 | TRBV2 | TGTGCCAGCATGAAGGACAGGGGTGATCAGCCCCAGCATTTT | CASMKDRGDQPQHF
TRBD2 | . | TRBJ2-1 | TRBV5-6 | TGTGCCAGCAGCTTGACTAGCGGGAGGGTCTTGGAGCAGTTCTTC | CASSLTSGRVLEQFF
. | many | TRBJ1-1 | TRBV28 | TGTGCCAGCAGTTTGCCCACTGAAGCTTTCTTT | CASSLPTEAFF
TRBD1 | . | TRBJ2-1 | TRBV27 | TGTGCCAGCAGTCGCACAGGGGGGAGGAATGAGCAGTTCTTC | CASSRTGGRNEQFF